The 29 T cell receptor beta chains in this list originate from one sample, sequenced in a study of neurological immune-mediated disorders. TCRdb independently ran MiXCR on the 5' RACE reads; one entry per CDR3 protein. This sample carries tens of thousands of distinct CDR3 sequences, more than 4.5% of them seen once, and the ten largest clones take about 5%. The material sequenced was PBMCs. These receptor sequences come from a human donor with multiple sclerosis. The donor label of this sample is uncertain.

This clonotype was seen many times. The genes are TRBV10-3 and TRBJ1-1, with TRBD1 matching 9 bases. The CDR3 runs 16 residues. Germline lookup yields CDR1 ENHRY and CDR2 SYGVKD. Losses at the gene ends were 6 bases for V and 4 bases for J; bases not matched to a gene: 12. CDR3 protein: CAIRQGRDRERTEAFF. The CDR3 DNA reads TGTGCCATCAGACAAGGCCGGGACAGGGAACGCACTGAAGCTTTCTTT.

This clonotype was recorded many times. This chain joins TRBV14 and TRBJ2-3; unclear D gene. The V end was cut by 1 base, the J end by 4 bases, with 6 bases between. Germline CDR1 reads SGHDN; CDR2 reads FVKESK. This CDR3 has 13 residues. The CDR3 bases are TGTGCCAGCAGCCAAGTCGGAGCAGATACGCAGTATTTT. Translated, it gives CASSQVGADTQYF.

This clonotype was picked up many times. The chain uses TRBV27 and TRBJ1-1, with 8 nucleotides matching TRBD1. V lost 5 bases to trimming and J lost 4 bases; unmatched junction nucleotides: 9. Germline CDR1 and CDR2: MNHEY and SMNVEV (reference sequence). The length of the CDR3 is 15 residues. DNA of the CDR3: TGTGCCAGCAGTCCCCGACAGGGGAGTCGCACTGAAGCTTTCTTT. Its protein product is CASSPRQGSRTEAFF.

This clonotype showed up many times. This chain uses TRBV5-1 with TRBJ2-2; D uncertain. Per the germline V gene, CDR1 is SGHRS and CDR2 is YFSETQ. V was trimmed by 1 base and J by 0 bases, leaving 4 bases between them. The CDR3 is 14 amino acids. The CDR3 loop reads CASSLTANTGELFF. The CDR3 nucleotides are TGCGCCAGCAGCTTGACAGCGAACACCGGGGAGCTGTTTTTT.

This clonotype has a count of ten or more. The chain joins TRBV29-1 to TRBJ1-5; 8 nucleotides agree with TRBD1. Trimming removed 4 bases from V and 3 bases from J; junction bases left unmatched: 5. The length of the CDR3 is 14 residues. Germline V lookup: CDR1 SQVTM, CDR2 ANQGSEA. The CDR3 sequence is CSVATGGTNQPQHF. The CDR3 bases are TGCAGCGTTGCTACAGGGGGGACCAATCAGCCCCAGCATTTT.

This clonotype has at least ten counts. This chain joins TRBV2 and TRBJ1-1; perhaps TRBD1 as D (6 bases). The CDR3 totals 14 residues. CDR1 SNHLY and CDR2 FYNNEI come from the germline V gene. V was clipped by 5 bases and J by 1 base, with 11 bases between them. CDR3 nucleotides: TGTGCCAGCAGTAGGGGGATCCCGAACACTGAAGCTTTCTTT. This sequence encodes CASSRGIPNTEAFF.

This clonotype has ten or more counts. The rearrangement joins TRBV4-1 to TRBJ1-2, with a possible D match to TRBD1 (6 bases). V shed 3 bases and J shed 1 base, with 21 bases lying between them. Germline assignment: CDR1 MGHRA and CDR2 YSYEKL. This CDR3 region has 18 residues. DNA for the CDR3: TGCGCCAGCAGCCATGGGGGGGGCCTCCATATACTTAACTATGGCTACACCTTC. This gives the protein CASSHGGGLHILNYGYTF.

This clonotype appeared many times. The genes are TRBV7-2 and TRBJ2-2, with D perhaps given as TRBD1 or TRBD2 (5 bases each). The V gene lost 1 base and the J gene lost 5 bases, with 14 bases spanning the gap. CDR3 size: 16 residues. Germline CDR1 SGHTA, CDR2 FQGNSA. The CDR3 here is CASSLGGTLPTGELFF. The CDR3 coding sequence is TGTGCCAGCAGCTTAGGGGGGACCCTCCCTACCGGGGAGCTGTTTTTT.

This clonotype was seen ten or more times. The gene calls are TRBV20-1 and TRBJ2-5; TRBD2 is a possible D gene (6 bases). Germline CDR1 and CDR2: DFQATT and SNEGSKA (reference sequence). The CDR3 sequence is 12 residues long. Trimming shortened V by 6 bases and J by 4 bases, and 12 bases separated the two germline ends. The CDR3 sequence: CSARRGSETQYF. CDR3 nucleotides: TGCAGTGCGCGGCGGGGTTCAGAGACCCAGTACTTC.

V usage is TRBV10-3 and J usage is TRBJ1-2; a possible D gene is TRBD1 (6 bases). CDR3 length equals 15 residues. Germline values: CDR1 ENHRY, CDR2 SYGVKD. V was cut by 2 bases and J by 8 bases, with 18 bases left in between. CDR3 bases: TGTGCCATCAGTGAGGGGGCCAGGGGAACGGCCGGCTACACCTTC. Protein: CAISEGARGTAGYTF.

At least ten counts were recorded for this clonotype. CDR3 sequence (DNA): TGCAGTGCTAGAGATATAGTCAGCACAGATACGCAGTATTTT. Translated: CSARDIVSTDTQYF. V usage is TRBV20-1 and J usage is TRBJ2-3; no firm D call. V lost 0 bases and J lost 0, with 7 bases in between. The CDR3 covers 14 residues. Germline loops: CDR1 DFQATT, CDR2 SNEGSKA (reference sequence).

This clonotype was counted at least ten times. V is TRBV5-1 and J is TRBJ2-7; 8 bases are a match to TRBD1. CDR1 and CDR2 from the germline V gene are SGHRS and YFSETQ. V was clipped by 3 bases and J by 0 bases; unmatched bases: 5. CDR3 length: 15 residues. The CDR3 region is CASSSGTGLSYEQYF. In nucleotides, the CDR3 is TGCGCCAGCAGCTCCGGGACAGGTCTCTCCTACGAGCAGTACTTC.

The table lists this clonotype with a count of one. This may stem from a read error, because a much larger clone lies one nucleotide away. V and J are TRBV27 and TRBJ2-1; 7 positions match TRBD1. Per germline, CDR1 MNHEY and CDR2 SMNVEV (reference sequence). This CDR3 is built from 15 residues. Germline trimming cut 6 bases from V and 10 bases from J; bases unmatched to any gene: 15. The DNA for the CDR3 is TGTGCCAGCAGCCTAACCGGTCGGGACAGCTACGAGCAGTTCTTC. It encodes CASSLTGRDSYEQFF.

This clonotype was seen at least ten times. The J gene is TRBJ2-7, the V gene TRBV5-1; D might be TRBD2 (6 bases). The CDR3 covers 14 residues. V was pared by 4 bases and J by 2 bases, with 13 bases between. Germline V CDR1 and CDR2: SGHRS, YFSETQ. The chain's CDR3 is CASSGGLAPYEQYF. The CDR3 bases are TGCGCCAGCAGCGGAGGGTTAGCCCCCTACGAGCAGTACTTC.

Ten or more counts support this clonotype. The chain links TRBV12-3 or TRBV12-4 to TRBJ1-1; TRBD1 is a possible D gene (5 bases). Trimming stripped 3 bases from V and 11 bases from J, with 28 bases between. The CDR3 is 17 amino acids. The DNA of the CDR3 is TGTGCCAGCAGTTTTCTTTCGGTGGGGCCTCTCCCTCGCGGGGCTTTCTTT. Translation: CASSFLSVGPLPRGAFF.

In its sample, this clonotype was seen many times. This chain connects TRBV5-1 to TRBJ2-1; D unresolved. V gave up 4 bases and J gave up 7 bases, with 15 bases separating them. The CDR3 runs 14 residues. CDR1 and CDR2 (germline): SGHRS, YFSETQ. The CDR3, as DNA: TGCGCCAGCAGCCCCATGCAGCCAACGAATGAGCAGTTCTTC. This encodes CASSPMQPTNEQFF.

A word on this clonotype: A clone one base away is much larger, so this may be a read error. The chain links TRBV10-2 to TRBJ1-1; a weak D match, TRBD1 (5 bases). From germline, CDR1 is WSHSY and CDR2 SAAADI. The CDR3 runs 13 residues. The V end lost 4 bases, the J end lost 1 base, and 7 bases lay between the germline ends. The CDR3 region has the DNA TGCGCCAGCAGTGGACAGCCGAACACTGAAGCTTTCTTT. Its protein product is CASSGQPNTEAFF.

This clonotype was recorded at least ten times. The chain combines TRBV20-1 with TRBJ2-7; 8 bases agree with TRBD1. The CDR3 sequence is 14 residues long. CDR1 is DFQATT, CDR2 SNEGSKA, per germline (reference sequence). V shed 0 bases and J 6 bases; nucleotides not matched to a gene: 7. CDR3 in amino acids: CSARERTGSAEQYF. The CDR3 DNA sequence: TGCAGTGCTAGAGAGCGGACAGGGAGTGCCGAGCAGTACTTC.

This clonotype has at least ten counts. J is TRBJ1-4 and V is TRBV5-1; 9 nucleotides line up with TRBD1. The length of the CDR3 is 16 residues. Looked up from germline, CDR1 is SGHRS and CDR2 is YFSETQ. After removal of 0 bases from V and 8 bases from J, the junction contained 8 bases not matched to a gene. The CDR3 DNA reads as TGCGCCAGCAGCTTGGAGGGGGGACAGGGATACGAAAAACTGTTTTTT. This sequence encodes CASSLEGGQGYEKLFF.

This clonotype was seen at least ten times. The gene calls are TRBV5-1 and TRBJ1-2, with 8 positions matching TRBD1. Per germline, CDR1 SGHRS and CDR2 YFSETQ. V shed 8 bases, J shed 4 bases, and the junction held 7 bases outside the gene matches. This CDR3 region has 13 residues. The CDR3 sequence: CASRTGPSYGYTF. CDR3 bases: TGCGCCAGTCGGACAGGGCCGAGCTATGGCTACACCTTC.

This clonotype was recorded at least ten times. This rearrangement joins TRBV10-1 to TRBJ2-5; 9 bases are shared with TRBD2. Germline V gene data show CDR1 as WNHNN and CDR2 as SYGVQD (reference sequence). Trimming took 5 bases from V and 1 from J; bases not matched to a gene: 8. This CDR3 has 16 residues. As DNA, the CDR3 is TGCGCCAGCAGTCCCGTAAGCGGGGGGACCCAAGAGACCCAGTACTTC. Encoded protein: CASSPVSGGTQETQYF.

This clonotype was seen many times. This chain connects TRBV29-1 to TRBJ1-1; possibly TRBD1 for D (5 bases). The germline V gene encodes CDR1 SQVTM and CDR2 ANQGSEA. V was pared by 4 bases and J by 4 bases, with 22 bases between. The CDR3 spans 16 residues. CDR3 sequence: CSVGPPGSSGGTEAFF. The CDR3 bases are TGCAGCGTTGGACCCCCAGGATCCTCCGGGGGCACTGAAGCTTTCTTT.

In this sample, this clonotype turned up many times. The chain combines TRBV5-1 with TRBJ1-5; D is possibly TRBD1 (6 bases). Trimming left V 4 bases short and J 5 bases short, with 16 bases between. Germline lookup yields CDR1 SGHRS and CDR2 YFSETQ. The CDR3 contains 15 residues. CDR3 bases: TGCGCCAGCAGCCGGGTCCCAGGGGCCCATCAGCCCCAGCATTTT. Translating gives CASSRVPGAHQPQHF.

This clonotype was observed at least ten times. V is TRBV21-1 and J is TRBJ2-1; TRBD1 was called by the table and not checked on the DNA. TRBV21-1 is noted as a pseudogene. This CDR3 comprises 14 residues. CDR3 bases: TGTGCCAGCAGCAGCTGGACAGGCTACAATGAGCAGTTCTTC. This gives the protein CASSSWTGYNEQFF.

This clonotype was seen ten or more times. The chain carries TRBV5-1 and TRBJ2-3; weak D call: TRBD1 (5 bases). CDR1 is SGHRS and CDR2 is YFSETQ in the germline V gene. V dropped 6 bases and J dropped 2 bases, with 10 bases sitting between them. The length of the CDR3 is 13 residues. The chain's CDR3 is CASKQELTDTQYF. The CDR3 nucleotides are TGCGCCAGCAAACAGGAGCTCACAGATACGCAGTATTTT.

This clonotype was picked up many times. V and J are TRBV11-2 and TRBJ1-6, with D possibly matching TRBD1 (6 bases). V lost 0 bases to trimming and J lost 7 bases, with 10 bases between them. Per the germline V gene, CDR1 is SGHAT and CDR2 is FQNNGV. This CDR3 comprises 15 residues. CDR3 nucleotide sequence: TGTGCCAGCAGCTTAGAACAGGGAGCGAATTCACCCCTCCACTTT. This gives the protein CASSLEQGANSPLHF.

CDR3 sequence: CASSGVGTGGSDTQYF. The CDR3 DNA sequence: TGTGCCAGCAGCGGTGTAGGGACAGGGGGATCAGATACGCAGTATTTT. The chain employs TRBV9 and TRBJ2-3, with 11 nucleotides matching TRBD1. The CDR3 contains 16 residues. The junction had 7 bases not matched to a gene; V was cut back by 3 bases and J by 4 bases. From germline, CDR1 is SGDLS and CDR2 YYNGEE.

This clonotype occurred many times. The chain recombines TRBV5-1 with TRBJ1-1; D remains unclear. V dropped 2 bases and J dropped 3 bases, with 8 bases sitting between them. CDR1 SGHRS and CDR2 YFSETQ come from the germline V gene. The CDR3 has 13 residues. The CDR3 DNA is TGCGCCAGCAGCTTTCTACAATACACTGAAGCTTTCTTT. Amino acids: CASSFLQYTEAFF.

This clonotype was counted at least ten times. This sequence joins TRBV7-2 and TRBJ2-7; D tentatively reads TRBD1 or TRBD2 (5 bases each). Germline CDR1 reads SGHTA; CDR2 reads FQGNSA. The CDR3 has 13 residues. Trimming left V 4 bases short and J 0 bases short, with 7 bases between. The CDR3 DNA reads TGTGCCAGCAGCTGGGACGTCTCCTACGAGCAGTACTTC. Translation gives CASSWDVSYEQYF.